Here is one T cell receptor beta chain with its context. What it binds is not known. The data were taken from a study of cytomegalovirus exposure and HLA in healthy donors. General study results and limits: Reports state that TCR beta sequences accurately predicted most subjects' HLA-A and HLA-B alleles. Prior analysis indicated that the majority of TCR beta V segments exhibited productivity approximately 87% or approximately 30% of the time. Serostatus for CMV was the only available immune exposure information.

This CDR3 has 14 amino acids. The V gene end was trimmed by 5 bases and the J gene end by 4 bases; junction bases not matched to a gene: 3. CDR1 is SEHNR, CDR2 FQNEAQ, per germline (reference sequence). The PCR used 60 Vbeta and 13 Jbeta primers. Authors' data handling: A follow-up analysis tallied 73 million or so unique TCR beta chains, some 9.9 million shared. Method: immunoSEQ multiplex PCR; TCRdb's copy keeps in-frame clones and lacks some. The DNA was the basis for D and trimming; V, J and clone size are from that table. The sample contains under 200,000 clones, 80% to 90% of which appear only once.

Sequenced sample: PBMCs. The chain has TRBV7-9 and TRBJ2-2; TRBD2 agrees at 8 bases. The TCR sequence derives from a man aged 45-65 years in good health and CMV-seropositive. The CDR3 is CASSREGRTGELFF. The CDR3 bases are TGTGCCAGCAGCCGGGAGGGGCGCACCGGGGAGCTGTTTTTT.